Presented here are 3 T cell receptor beta chains from one specimen sequenced in a study of T-cell memory formation after mild COVID-19. TCRdb re-called the 5' RACE reads with MiXCR, one entry per CDR3 protein. The table has hundreds of thousands of distinct CDR3 sequences, about 23% seen once. The specimen was PBMCs or a T cell subset sorted from them (not recorded which). These receptors originate from an adult woman who had mild COVID-19 (a few samples of this study predate the infection). Cell type and time point are not known.

The J gene is TRBJ1-5, the V gene TRBV6-2 or TRBV6-3, with no clear D. CDR1 and CDR2 (germline): MNHEY, SVGEGT. The CDR3 has 15 residues. V was shortened by 2 bases and J by 4 bases, with 12 bases between the two germline ends. Written as DNA, the CDR3 is TGTGCCAGCAGTTACCTAGGGAGACTTAATCAGCCCCAGCATTTT. The encoded protein is CASSYLGRLNQPQHF.

In this sample, this clonotype turned up a few times. The chain employs TRBV6-2 or TRBV6-3 and TRBJ2-1, with no clear D. There are 17 residues in the CDR3. The V and J ends lost 0 bases and 5 bases respectively, with 17 bases between them. CDR1 is MNHEY and CDR2 is SVGEGT in the germline V gene. CDR3: CASSYSILSQRNNEQFF. The CDR3 DNA reads as TGTGCCAGCAGTTACTCGATACTCAGCCAGAGAAACAATGAGCAGTTCTTC.

J is TRBJ2-1 and V is TRBV27; D may match TRBD1 or TRBD2 (6 bases each). CDR1 MNHEY and CDR2 SMNVEV come from the germline V gene (reference sequence). The CDR3 spans 11 residues. V gave up 10 bases and J gave up 16 bases, with 20 bases separating them. CDR3 protein: CATSGGQFAFF. The DNA of the CDR3 is TGTGCCACCTCTGGGGGGCAGTTTGCCTTCTTC.